One sample yielded the 27 T cell receptor beta chains listed below, sequenced in a study of CD8+CD57+ T cells in acquired aplastic anemia. The template for TCR beta VDJ and CDR3 sequence profiling was genomic DNA. TCRdb reprocessed the reads with MiXCR, giving one entry per CDR3 protein. The sample contains approximately 160,000 distinct CDR3 sequences, roughly 45% of which appear only once. All sequencing subjects had displayed CD8+CD57+ cell expansion on flow cytometry. Sequencing was done on a sample of sorted CD4+, CD8+, or CD8+CD57+ T cells (not recorded which) from PBMCs. The source of these receptors is a human donor with aplastic anemia.

The gene calls are TRBV9 and TRBJ1-1; D is ambiguous. CDR1 and CDR2 from the germline V gene are SGDLS and YYNGEE. The CDR3 has 13 amino acids. V lost 1 base and J lost 3, with 7 bases in between. The CDR3 is CASSVLGYTEAFF. CDR3 in DNA: TGTGCCAGCAGCGTACTTGGGTACACTGAAGCTTTCTTT.

V gene TRBV2 combines with J gene TRBJ1-2, with D tentatively TRBD1 (6 bases). This CDR3 is built from 15 residues. V was clipped by 7 bases and J by 3 bases, with 18 bases between them. Germline CDR1 SNHLY, CDR2 FYNNEI. The DNA of the CDR3 is TGTGCCAGCACCGAAGAGGGGGGGCGGGACTATGGCTACACCTTC. Protein sequence: CASTEEGGRDYGYTF.

V gene TRBV24-1 combines with J gene TRBJ2-3; TRBD2 matches 7 bases. Per the germline V gene, CDR1 is KGHDR and CDR2 is SFDVKD. V was pared by 3 bases and J by 2 bases, with 10 bases of the junction left unmatched. CDR3 length equals 17 residues. Here the CDR3 DNA reads TGTGCCACCAGTGATGGTTGGAGTAGCGGGCTCACAGATACGCAGTATTTT. It is translated as CATSDGWSSGLTDTQYF.

At least ten counts were recorded for this clonotype. CDR3 sequence reads: CASSAGTGGEETQYF. The DNA for the CDR3 is TGTGCCAGCAGCGCCGGGACAGGGGGCGAGGAGACCCAGTACTTC. The genes are TRBV9 and TRBJ2-5; 12 positions match TRBD1. The CDR3 contains 15 residues. From germline, CDR1 is SGDLS and CDR2 YYNGEE. Unmatched junction bases numbered 5, after V lost 3 bases and J lost 5 bases.

The chain has TRBV20-1 and TRBJ2-2; 8 bases fit TRBD2. Trimming at V came to 6 bases and at J to 0 bases, leaving 3 bases not matched to a gene. Per germline, CDR1 DFQATT and CDR2 SNEGSKA (reference sequence). This CDR3 has 14 amino acids. CDR3 residues: CSARLATNTGELFF. Here the CDR3 DNA reads TGCAGTGCCCGACTAGCGACGAACACCGGGGAGCTGTTTTTT.

There are many counts of this clonotype. The chain carries TRBV5-1 and TRBJ2-7; 13 bases are a match to TRBD2. Trimming removed 4 bases from V and 7 bases from J; junction bases left unmatched: 8. The germline V gene encodes CDR1 SGHRS and CDR2 YFSETQ. This CDR3 contains 15 residues. The CDR3 loop is CASSALAGGTGEQYV. The DNA for the CDR3 is TGCGCCAGCAGCGCACTAGCGGGAGGGACGGGTGAGCAGTACGTC.

This clonotype has at least ten counts. This chain uses TRBV10-3 with TRBJ2-3; 12 bases are a match to TRBD2. The CDR3 is 15 amino acids. V shed 6 bases, J shed 2 bases, and the junction held 3 bases outside the gene matches. From germline, CDR1 is ENHRY and CDR2 SYGVKD. CDR3 loop: CAISPSGRDTDTQYF. CDR3 nucleotides: TGTGCCATCAGCCCTAGCGGGAGGGACACAGATACGCAGTATTTT.

A word on this clonotype: This sequence may be a read error, since a much larger clone differs from it by one base. This sequence joins TRBV2 and TRBJ2-1; 7 bases align to TRBD1. After removal of 6 bases from V and 3 bases from J, the junction contained 8 bases not matched to a gene. The CDR3 loop spans 15 amino acids. Germline V gene sequence: CDR1 SNHLY, CDR2 FYNNEI. The CDR3: CASRAGTAVYNEQFF. The CDR3, as DNA: TGTGCCAGCAGGGCCGGGACAGCGGTCTACAATGAGCAGTTCTTC. The variable domain in full, completed from reference TRBV2 and TRBJ2-1, reads EPEVTQTPSHQVTQMGQEVILRCVPISNHLYFYWYRQILGQKVEFLVSFYNNEISEKSEIFDDQFSVERPDGSNFTLKIRSTKLEDSAMYFCASRAGTAVYNEQFFGPGTRLTVL.

This rearrangement joins TRBV25-1 to TRBJ2-5; 10 bases are a match to TRBD1. CDR1 and CDR2 (germline): MGHDK, SYGVNS. This CDR3 region has 14 residues. V shed 10 bases, J shed 2 bases, and the junction held 7 bases outside the gene matches. CDR3 bases: TGTGCCACCCTGGACAGGGGGAATCAAGAGACCCAGTACTTC. Translation: CATLDRGNQETQYF.

The J gene is TRBJ2-5, the V gene TRBV18; the match to TRBD2 covers 7 bases. Germline-derived CDR1 and CDR2 are KGHSH and LQKENI. With V trimmed by 0 bases and J by 5 bases, 9 bases remained unmatched. The CDR3 covers 16 residues. The CDR3 DNA reads TGTGCCAGCTCACCACCGGGGGGAGGGCTGAAGGAGACCCAGTACTTC. It is translated as CASSPPGGGLKETQYF.

Many counts were recorded for this clonotype. The chain recombines TRBV6-5 with TRBJ1-3, with D uncertain. Trimming took off 2 bases at V and 2 bases at J, with 7 bases between the two ends. The CDR3 has 14 residues. The germline gives CDR1 MNHEY, CDR2 SVGAGI. The CDR3 region is CASSYTPTGNTIYF. Here the CDR3 DNA reads TGTGCCAGCAGTTACACGCCAACTGGAAACACCATATATTTT.

The gene calls are TRBV2 and TRBJ1-2; a weak D match, TRBD1 (6 bases). The CDR3 covers 15 residues. Trimming cost V 6 bases and J 4 bases, with 18 bases left between them. Germline-derived CDR1 and CDR2 are SNHLY and FYNNEI. The CDR3 DNA is TGTGCCAGCAGGCACCCAGGGGTGCTTTTCTATGGCTACACCTTC. Residues: CASRHPGVLFYGYTF.

The table lists this clonotype with a count of one. This clone may be a read error of a much larger clone one base away. This chain connects TRBV24-1 to TRBJ2-3; D is possibly TRBD1 or TRBD2 (5 bases each). This CDR3 contains 13 residues. Germline-derived CDR1 and CDR2 are KGHDR and SFDVKD. The CDR3 nucleotides read TGTGCCACCAGCTCCTCTAGCACAGGTACGCAGTATTTT. Translating it yields CATSSSSTGTQYF.

This chain uses TRBV2 with TRBJ1-6, with 7 bases lining up with TRBD1. This CDR3 comprises 15 residues. Germline trimming cut 4 bases from V and 8 bases from J; bases unmatched to any gene: 8. Germline V gene lookup returns CDR1 SNHLY and CDR2 FYNNEI. DNA for the CDR3: TGTGCCAGCAGTGGTGCACAGGGGAATGATTCACCCCTCCACTTT. Protein: CASSGAQGNDSPLHF.

This clonotype was counted ten times or more. The CDR3 sequence is CASSRTTLGRGSGANVLTF. DNA for the CDR3: TGTGCCAGCAGCCGTACTACTTTGGGACGGGGATCTGGGGCCAACGTCCTGACTTTC. The chain couples TRBV7-2 to TRBJ2-6; the D gene could be TRBD1 or TRBD2 (5 bases each). The CDR3 is 19 residues long. CDR1 and CDR2 from the germline V gene are SGHTA and FQGNSA. Trimming cost V 5 bases and J 1 base, with 21 bases left between them.

The sample holds many counts of this clonotype. V usage is TRBV9 and J usage is TRBJ2-3, with 8 bases lining up with TRBD2. This CDR3 has 20 residues. Germline values: CDR1 SGDLS, CDR2 YYNGEE. J gave up 2 bases and V 1 base, and 18 bases lay outside the gene matches. As DNA, the CDR3 is TGTGCCAGCAGCGTAAGGGGGGGGAGAAACGGGACTAGTTTCACAGATACGCAGTATTTT. Amino acids: CASSVRGGRNGTSFTDTQYF.

To note about this clonotype: A much larger clonotype is one base distant, so this may be a read error. V is TRBV5-1 and J is TRBJ2-1, with TRBD2 matching over 8 bases. The germline V gene encodes CDR1 SGHRS and CDR2 YFSETQ. Losses at the gene ends were 0 bases for V and 10 bases for J; bases not matched to a gene: 9. CDR3 size: 15 residues. The CDR3 DNA is TGCGCCAGCAGCTTGGACGGGGGGACTAGGGGAGAGCAGTTCTTC. Translated: CASSLDGGTRGEQFF. Full variable domain (missing parts from reference TRBV5-1 and TRBJ2-1): KAGVTQTPRYLIKTRGQQVTLSCSPISGHRSVSWYQQTPGQGLQFLFEYFSETQRNKGNFPGRFSGRQFSNSRSEMNVSTLELGDSALYLCASSLDGGTRGEQFFGPGTRLTVL.

The chain links TRBV19 to TRBJ2-7; 10 bases agree with TRBD1. Germline V gene lookup returns CDR1 LNHDA and CDR2 SQIVND (reference sequence). CDR3 length equals 16 residues. J lost 3 bases, V lost 6 bases, and 11 bases had no gene match. The CDR3 loop is CASRPAGQGDVYEQYV. CDR3 sequence (DNA): TGTGCCAGTAGGCCCGCCGGACAGGGGGATGTCTACGAGCAGTACGTC.

This clonotype was seen repeatedly, ten times or more. The J gene is TRBJ2-3, the V gene TRBV5-1; D could derive from TRBD1 or TRBD2 (5 bases each). V was cut by 2 bases and J by 0 bases, with 13 bases left in between. The V gene's germline CDR1 is SGHRS and CDR2 YFSETQ. This CDR3 spans 16 amino acids. The CDR3: CASSLEGRSSTDTQYF. The DNA of the CDR3 is TGCGCCAGCAGCTTAGAGGGACGGTCTAGCACAGATACGCAGTATTTT.

This chain links TRBV25-1 with TRBJ1-2, with 10 bases matching TRBD1. The CDR3 totals 16 residues. In germline, CDR1 is MGHDK, CDR2 SYGVNS. J was trimmed by 8 bases and V by 2 bases; bases with no gene match: 11. As DNA, the CDR3 is TGTGCCAGCAGTGAAGAGATCCGGGACAGGGGTCGAGGCTACACCTTC. It is translated as CASSEEIRDRGRGYTF.

This chain uses TRBV20-1 with TRBJ1-5, with TRBD1 as a possible D gene (6 bases). The CDR3 is 12 residues long. CDR1 is DFQATT and CDR2 is SNEGSKA in the germline V gene (reference sequence). Trimming took 1 base from V and 9 from J, leaving 10 bases between them. CDR3 nucleotide sequence: TGCAGTGCTAGAGGGGGGCAGGCGCCCCAGCATTTT. Encoded protein: CSARGGQAPQHF.

This clonotype was counted many times. This rearrangement joins TRBV6-1 to TRBJ2-3; 7 bases fit TRBD1. Germline CDR1 and CDR2: MNHNS and SASEGT. This CDR3 is built from 13 residues. After removal of 4 bases from V and 5 bases from J, the junction contained 3 bases not matched to a gene. The CDR3 here is CASSGTGVDTQYF. CDR3 nucleotide sequence: TGTGCCAGCAGTGGTACAGGGGTAGATACGCAGTATTTT.

The table lists this clonotype with a few counts. A much larger clone lies a single base off, so this may be a read error. No conserved phenylalanine or tryptophan is present at the end of the CDR3, so a read error is the likely explanation. The chain links TRBV6-1 to TRBJ2-3; D uncertain. This CDR3 has 10 amino acids. CDR1 MNHNS and CDR2 SASEGT come from the germline V gene. Trimming removed 8 bases at V and 5 bases at J, with 5 bases between. CDR3 coding DNA: TGTGCCAGCCGAAGAGATACGCAGTATCTT. Residues: CASRRDTQYL.

The chain has TRBV7-2 and TRBJ1-1; no clear D gene. V was shortened by 5 bases and J by 4 bases, with 8 bases between the two germline ends. Germline V gene lookup returns CDR1 SGHTA and CDR2 FQGNSA. This CDR3 has 12 residues. The CDR3 here is CASSPRGTEAFF. CDR3 DNA: TGTGCCAGCAGCCCGCGGGGCACTGAAGCTTTCTTT.

This clonotype appeared a single time. The chain joins TRBV19 to TRBJ1-5; 9 bases align to TRBD1. The CDR3 is 16 amino acids. Unmatched junction bases numbered 10, after V lost 4 bases and J lost 6 bases. Looked up from germline, CDR1 is LNHDA and CDR2 is SQIVND (reference sequence). The CDR3 DNA reads TGTGCCAGTAGTAACCCTCCGGACAGGGGAGGTCAGCCCCAGCATTTT. This sequence encodes CASSNPPDRGGQPQHF. The full variable domain, its missing parts supplied by reference TRBV19 and TRBJ1-5, is DGGITQSPKYLFRKEGQNVTLSCEQNLNHDAMYWYRQDPGQGLRLIYYSQIVNDFQKGDIAEGYSVSREKKESFPLTVTSAQKNPTAFYLCASSNPPDRGGQPQHFGDGTRLSIL.

In its sample, this clonotype was seen many times. The V and J genes are TRBV7-3 and TRBJ2-7; perhaps TRBD1 as D (6 bases). Trimming pared 5 bases from V and 4 bases from J, leaving 21 bases between. Germline CDR1 and CDR2: SGHTA and FQGTGA. The CDR3 spans 16 residues. This CDR3 is CASSPIKGKGVYEQYV. CDR3 in DNA: TGTGCCAGCAGCCCTATTAAGGGGAAGGGGGTTTACGAGCAGTACGTC.

The chain couples TRBV20-1 to TRBJ2-6; 10 nucleotides line up with TRBD1. The V segment lost 1 base and the J segment 4 bases; nucleotides outside the gene matches: 16. Germline V gene sequence: CDR1 DFQATT, CDR2 SNEGSKA (reference sequence). The CDR3 covers 20 residues. CDR3 protein: CSARGAGTGTGVGGANVLTF. The CDR3 nucleotides are TGCAGTGCTAGAGGGGCGGGAACCGGGACAGGGGTAGGAGGGGCCAACGTCCTGACTTTC.